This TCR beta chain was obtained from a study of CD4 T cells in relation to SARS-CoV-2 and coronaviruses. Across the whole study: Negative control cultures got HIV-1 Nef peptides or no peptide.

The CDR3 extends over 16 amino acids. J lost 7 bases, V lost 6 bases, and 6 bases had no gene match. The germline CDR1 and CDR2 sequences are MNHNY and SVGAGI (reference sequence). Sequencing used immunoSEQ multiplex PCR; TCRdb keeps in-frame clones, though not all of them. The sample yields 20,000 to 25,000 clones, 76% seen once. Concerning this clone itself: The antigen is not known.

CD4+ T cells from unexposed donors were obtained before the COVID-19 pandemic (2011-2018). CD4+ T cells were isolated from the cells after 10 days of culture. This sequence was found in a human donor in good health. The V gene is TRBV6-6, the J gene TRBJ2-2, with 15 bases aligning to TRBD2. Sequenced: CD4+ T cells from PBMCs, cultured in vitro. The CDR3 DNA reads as TGTGCCAGCAGCACCGGACTAGCGGGAGGGGGCGGGGAGCTGTTTTTT. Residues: CASSTGLAGGGGELFF.